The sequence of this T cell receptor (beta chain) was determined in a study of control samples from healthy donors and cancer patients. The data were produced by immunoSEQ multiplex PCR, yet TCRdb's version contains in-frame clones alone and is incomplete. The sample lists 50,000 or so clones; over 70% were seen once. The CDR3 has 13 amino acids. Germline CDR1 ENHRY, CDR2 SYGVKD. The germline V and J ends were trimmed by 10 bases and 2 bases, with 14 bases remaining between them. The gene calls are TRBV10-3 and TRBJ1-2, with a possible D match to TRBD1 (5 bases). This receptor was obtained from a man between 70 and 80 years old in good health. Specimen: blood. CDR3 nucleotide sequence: TGTGCCACAACAGACAGCCCGAACTATGGCTACACCTTC. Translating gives CATTDSPNYGYTF.